Reported below is one T cell receptor beta chain. The record originates from a study of OX40 agonist ivuxolimab in advanced cancers. Repertoires were generated with immunoSEQ multiplex PCR, while TCRdb's copy carries only in-frame clones and drops some. Of 80,000 or so clones in the sample, roughly 84% are singletons; the top ten hold less than 0.4%. This CDR3 is 13 amino acids long. Germline V gene lookup returns CDR1 SNHLY and CDR2 FYNNEI. V lost 7 bases to trimming and J lost 8 bases, with 15 bases between them. The chain carries TRBV2 and TRBJ2-4; D tentatively fits TRBD1 or TRBD2 (6 bases each). The source was CD4+ or CD8+ T cells sorted from blood, collected in a trial of the OX40 agonist ivuxolimab. This receptor was identified in an adult with an advanced solid tumor such as melanoma, head and neck, liver or kidney cancer. The DNA for the CDR3 is TGTGCCAGCAATTCCATAAGGGGGGACATTCAGTACTTC. Amino acids: CASNSIRGDIQYF.